This T cell receptor (beta chain) was profiled in a study of T cells after yellow fever vaccination. The overall study: In the case of low-cell-number fractions, SMART-Seq v4 Ultra Low Input was used for preparation.

Losses at the gene ends were 4 bases for V and 6 bases for J; bases not matched to a gene: 12. The CDR3 covers 16 residues. Study findings and constraints: The booster saw the reappearance of most primary-vaccination clones (roughly 97% CD4, about 90% CD8). It was a weaker secondary response, yet one that peaked faster, at day 5 versus 15.

Synthesis of TCR cDNA relied on 5'RACE template switching, which attached a universal primer site and UMIs. TCRdb re-called the 5' RACE reads through MiXCR, storing one row per CDR3 protein. There are 340,000 or so distinct CDR3 sequences in the sample; under 15% occur only once, and approximately 3.4% lies in the top ten. This clonotype has just a few counts. Antigen specificity is unknown. The genes are TRBV23-1 and TRBJ2-5, with 9 bases matching TRBD1. TRBV23-1 is classed as an ORF, of uncertain function. This sequence originates from a man between 18 and 35 years old who received the YFV17D yellow fever vaccine. The specimen comprised CD4+ T cells sorted from PBMCs, sampled 15 days after the yellow fever booster vaccination. This CDR3 reads CASSPIDRGGGKTQYF. Here the CDR3 DNA reads TGCGCCAGCAGTCCTATTGACAGGGGGGGAGGGAAGACCCAGTACTTC.